The 6 T cell receptor beta chains reported below all come from one sample, sequenced in a study of cytomegalovirus exposure and HLA in healthy donors. The PCR made use of 60 Vbeta and 13 Jbeta primers. Method: immunoSEQ multiplex PCR; TCRdb's copy keeps in-frame clones and lacks some. This table has 150,000 to 200,000 clones, 65% to 85% appearing once. Sequencing was carried out using PBMCs. Source of these receptors: a man in his late teens or twenties in good health and CMV-seronegative.

The rearrangement uses TRBV28 and TRBJ2-5, with D possibly matching TRBD2 (6 bases). CDR3 length: 14 amino acids. The V gene's germline CDR1 is MDHEN and CDR2 SYDVKM. Trimming pared 1 base from V and 5 bases from J, leaving 11 bases between. The DNA for the CDR3 is TGTGCCAGCAGTTTATTCGGGAGATCCGAGACCCAGTACTTC. Translation gives CASSLFGRSETQYF.

V gene TRBV5-1 combines with J gene TRBJ1-1, with TRBD1 as a possible D gene (5 bases). Trimming took off 3 bases at V and 1 base at J, with 10 bases between the two ends. CDR1 is SGHRS, CDR2 YFSETQ, per germline. The CDR3 extends over 14 amino acids. In nucleotides, the CDR3 is TGCGCCAGCAGCTCCCAGGGTAAGAACACTGAAGCTTTCTTT. This gives the protein CASSSQGKNTEAFF. Variable domain in full (rest from reference TRBV5-1 and TRBJ1-1): KAGVTQTPRYLIKTRGQQVTLSCSPISGHRSVSWYQQTPGQGLQFLFEYFSETQRNKGNFPGRFSGRQFSNSRSEMNVSTLELGDSALYLCASSSQGKNTEAFFGQGTRLTVV.

This clone was seen once. The chain has TRBV18 and TRBJ2-1, with TRBD2 identical over 12 bases. The J segment lost 0 bases and the V segment lost 3 bases, leaving 12 bases of the junction unmatched. The V gene's germline CDR1 is KGHSH and CDR2 LQKENI. The CDR3 totals 20 residues. The CDR3 region has the DNA TGTGCCAGCTCACCTCGGTTCGGACTAGCGGGGACCCTCTCCTACAATGAGCAGTTCTTC. This translates into CASSPRFGLAGTLSYNEQFF.

This chain links TRBV15 with TRBJ1-1, with a possible D match to TRBD1 (5 bases). Between the trimmed V and J ends, which lost 3 bases and 1 base, there was a span of 12 bases. The CDR3 runs 15 residues. Per the germline V gene, CDR1 is LNHNV and CDR2 is YYDKDF (reference sequence). CDR3 amino acids: CATSSLQTANTEAFF. CDR3 DNA sequence: TGTGCCACCAGCAGCCTACAGACAGCGAACACTGAAGCTTTCTTT.

CDR3 region: CAISRLAEDNEQFF. The CDR3 coding sequence is TGTGCCATCAGTCGACTAGCCGAAGACAATGAGCAGTTCTTC. The rearrangement links TRBV10-3 to TRBJ2-1, with 7 bases lining up with TRBD2. J lost 5 bases, V lost 5 bases, and 6 bases had no gene match. The germline CDR1 and CDR2 sequences are ENHRY and SYGVKD. This CDR3 region has 14 residues.

CDR3 DNA sequence: TGTGCCAGCAGTGACGGTCAGGATAATTCACCCCTCCACTTT. Protein sequence: CASSDGQDNSPLHF. The V and J genes are TRBV6-4 and TRBJ1-6, with D uncertain. Trimming cost V 2 bases and J 5 bases, with 7 bases left between them. The CDR3 loop spans 14 amino acids. Germline CDR1 reads MRHNA; CDR2 reads SNTAGT.